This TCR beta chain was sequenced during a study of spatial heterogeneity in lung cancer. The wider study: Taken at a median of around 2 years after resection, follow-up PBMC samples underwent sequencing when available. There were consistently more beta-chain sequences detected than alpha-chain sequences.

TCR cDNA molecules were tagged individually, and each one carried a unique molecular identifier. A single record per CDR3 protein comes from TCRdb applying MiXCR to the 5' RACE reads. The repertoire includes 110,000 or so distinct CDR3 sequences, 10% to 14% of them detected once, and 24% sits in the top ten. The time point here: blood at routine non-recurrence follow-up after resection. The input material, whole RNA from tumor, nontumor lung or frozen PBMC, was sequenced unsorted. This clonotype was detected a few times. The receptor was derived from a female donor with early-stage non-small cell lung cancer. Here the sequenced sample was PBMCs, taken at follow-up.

CDR3 bases: TGTGCCAGCAGTCGGCCCACCGCTGCTTATGGCTACACCTTC. This gives the protein CASSRPTAAYGYTF. The genes are TRBV13 and TRBJ1-2; no clear D gene. The V gene lost 6 bases and the J gene lost 5 bases, with 16 bases spanning the gap. This CDR3 region has 14 residues. Germline-derived CDR1 and CDR2 are PRHDT and FYEKMQ (reference sequence). Full variable domain (rest looked up from reference TRBV13 and TRBJ1-2): AAGVIQSPRHLIKEKRETATLKCYPIPRHDTVYWYQQGPGQDPQFLISFYEKMQSDKGSIPDRFSAQQFSDYHSELNMSSLELGDSALYFCASSRPTAAYGYTFGSGTRLTVV.